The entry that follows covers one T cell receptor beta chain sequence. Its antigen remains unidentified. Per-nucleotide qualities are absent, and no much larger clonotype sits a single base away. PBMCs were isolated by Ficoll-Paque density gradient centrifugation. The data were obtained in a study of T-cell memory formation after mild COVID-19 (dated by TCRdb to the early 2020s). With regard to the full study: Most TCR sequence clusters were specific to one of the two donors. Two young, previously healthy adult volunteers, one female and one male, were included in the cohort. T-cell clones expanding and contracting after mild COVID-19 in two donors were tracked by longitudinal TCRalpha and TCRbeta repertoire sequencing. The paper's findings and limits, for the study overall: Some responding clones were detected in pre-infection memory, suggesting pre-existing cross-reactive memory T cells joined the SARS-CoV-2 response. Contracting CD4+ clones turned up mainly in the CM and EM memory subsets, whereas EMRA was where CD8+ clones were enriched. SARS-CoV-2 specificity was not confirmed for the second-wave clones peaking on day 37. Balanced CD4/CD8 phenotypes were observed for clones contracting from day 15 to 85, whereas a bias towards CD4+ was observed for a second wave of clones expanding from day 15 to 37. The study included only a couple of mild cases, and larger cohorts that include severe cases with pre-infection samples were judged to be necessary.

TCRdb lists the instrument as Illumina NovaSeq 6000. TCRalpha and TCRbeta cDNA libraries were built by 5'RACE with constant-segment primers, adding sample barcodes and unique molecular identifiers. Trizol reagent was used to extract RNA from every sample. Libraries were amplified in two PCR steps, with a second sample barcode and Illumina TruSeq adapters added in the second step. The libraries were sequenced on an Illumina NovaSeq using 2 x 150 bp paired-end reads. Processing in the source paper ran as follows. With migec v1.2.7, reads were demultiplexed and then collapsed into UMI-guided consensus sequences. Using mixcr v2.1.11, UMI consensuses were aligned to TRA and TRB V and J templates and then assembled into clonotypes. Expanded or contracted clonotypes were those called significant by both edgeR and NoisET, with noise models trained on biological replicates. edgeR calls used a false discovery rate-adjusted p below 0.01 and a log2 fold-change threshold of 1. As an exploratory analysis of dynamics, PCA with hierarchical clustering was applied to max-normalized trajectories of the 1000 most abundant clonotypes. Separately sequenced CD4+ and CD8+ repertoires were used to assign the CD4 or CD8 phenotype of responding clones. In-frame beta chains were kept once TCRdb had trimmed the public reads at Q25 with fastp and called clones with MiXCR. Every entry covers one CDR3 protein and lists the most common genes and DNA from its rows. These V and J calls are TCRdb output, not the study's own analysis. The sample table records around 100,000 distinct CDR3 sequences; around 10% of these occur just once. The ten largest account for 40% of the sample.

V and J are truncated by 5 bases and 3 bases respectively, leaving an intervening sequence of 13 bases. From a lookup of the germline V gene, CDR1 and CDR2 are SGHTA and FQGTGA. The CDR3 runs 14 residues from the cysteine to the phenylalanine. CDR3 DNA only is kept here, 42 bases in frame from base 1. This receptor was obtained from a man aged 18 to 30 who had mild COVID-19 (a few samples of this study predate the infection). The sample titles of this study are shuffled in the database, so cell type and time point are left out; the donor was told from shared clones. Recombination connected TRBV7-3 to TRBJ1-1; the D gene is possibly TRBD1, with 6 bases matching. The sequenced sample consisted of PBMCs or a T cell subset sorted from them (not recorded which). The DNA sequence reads TGTGCCAGCAGCCCCCTATCAGGGGACACTGAAGCTTTCTTT. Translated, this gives CASSPLSGDTEAFF.